Sequencing of this T cell receptor beta chain was carried out in a study of CD8 T cells in ankylosing spondylitis. Study results and limitations: A motif of under ten highly homologous TCR beta variants was seen as apparently characteristic of ankylosing spondylitis blood. Disease-associated clones were reportedly significantly overrepresented in matched ankylosing spondylitis synovial fluid.

There are 17 residues in the CDR3. Germline CDR1 reads SGDLS; CDR2 reads YYNGEE. The ends lost 0 bases at V and 7 bases at J; junction bases unmatched: 6. Quantitative 5'-RACE was performed with molecular barcodes, and it yielded the TCR beta libraries. One entry per CDR3 protein results from TCRdb running MiXCR on the 5' RACE reads. Altogether some 42,000 distinct CDR3 sequences are present, 2.7% being singletons, with the ten largest covering roughly 4.4%. The sample holds many counts of this clonotype. The antigen is not known. The receptor was derived from a male donor with ankylosing spondylitis or in good health (not recorded which). Sequenced: blood, either unsorted or a sorted T cell fraction (not recorded which). The chain recombines TRBV9 with TRBJ2-2; 13 bases line up with TRBD2. CDR3 sequence (DNA): TGTGCCAGCAGCGTAGGAGGACTAGCGGGAGTTGTCGGGGAGCTGTTTTTT. This codes for CASSVGGLAGVVGELFF.